This T cell receptor (beta chain) was found in a study of blood T cell repertoires in COVID-19 (dated by TCRdb to 2020 to 2021). With regard to the full study: Collaborator samples came from the United States, Italy and Spain and covered acute and convalescent phases of COVID-19. The material from the prospective study consisted of cDNA or gDNA derived from T cells, B-cell-depleted T cells, or PBMCs. Sample metadata almost always included a de-identified subject ID, COVID-19 status, age in years and sex. HLA class I and class II types, where available, came from metadata supplied by the sample provider rather than from assay-based typing. The dataset comprised deeply sampled blood TCRbeta repertoires from subjects exposed to, actively infected with, or recovered from COVID-19. The samples were drawn from two sources: the first 160 participants of the ongoing ImmuneRACE study, and some 1,300 subjects contributed by 6 global collaborators. The repertoires were released in a freely available public database meant as a resource for research on the immune response to SARS-CoV-2. What the work shows at the level of the full study, not this receptor alone: Clinical and demographic metadata were provided uncurated, with the amount varying by source and participant.

This clone was counted between two and nine times. What antigen it recognizes has not been identified. Within one base of it there is no much larger clone, and no base qualities were kept. In Seattle, one collaborating source enrolled patients while the infection was active and tracked those patients longitudinally over the course of disease. Whole blood was collected in K2EDTA tubes by collaborating institutions according to the institutions' own protocols. Collaborator samples were shipped for TCRbeta analysis as frozen whole blood, isolated PBMCs, or DNA extracted from either sample type. From cysteine to phenylalanine, the CDR3 is 12 amino acids long. Only the CDR3 region is kept as DNA, spanning 36 bases read in frame from base 1. CDR1 and CDR2 (SQVTM, ANQGSEA) derive from the germline V gene. V trim: 7 bases; J trim: 5 bases; unmatched bases: 6. TCRbeta CDR3 regions were amplified from genomic DNA using the immunoSEQ Assay, a bias-controlled multiplex PCR. The study's processing was this. Within the assay, amplification of reference gene primers was used to estimate how many nucleated cells each sample contained. Sequence reads were collapsed and filtered to measure the absolute abundance of every unique TCRbeta CDR3 rearrangement. For each sample, productive Simpson clonality was calculated by taking the square root of Simpson's diversity index across productive rearrangements. TCRdb retrieved this table from immuneACCESS and kept in-frame rearrangements only. Not all clones are present; in checked studies, unresolved V genes account for under half, and no reason is known for the remainder. The DNA was the basis for D and trimming; V, J and clone size are from that table. Counted in this sample were approximately 150,000 clones; around 74% of them appeared once. The leading ten clones occupy around 8.1% of the sample.

The V gene is TRBV29-1 and the J gene is TRBJ1-2, with 8 bases matching TRBD1. The source is a woman in her fifties or sixties with COVID-19, enrolled during active disease. Specimen: peripheral blood. The DNA sequence is given as TGCAGCGGGGACAGGTTAGGGTATGGCTACACCTTC. Translated, this gives CSGDRLGYGYTF. Extended through the reference TRBV29-1 and TRBJ1-2 proteins, this CDR3 yields the full variable domain: SAVISQKPSRDICQRGTSLTIQCQVDSQVTMMFWYRQQPGQSLTLIATANQGSEATYESGFVIDKFPISRPNLTFSTLTVSNMSPEDSSIYLCSGDRLGYGYTFGSGTRLTVV.